The T cell receptor (beta chain) under discussion was sequenced for a study of T cell responses to AZD1222 COVID-19 vaccine. Study details: It was second doses at about 4 or about 12 weeks that were pooled. Study-level findings and limits: In a largely white British group with more females than males, clonal diversity was possibly underestimated. Spike-spanning, vaccine-associated CD4 TCRs were dominant at 160-218 and 743-854.

The repertoire was sequenced with immunoSEQ multiplex PCR; TCRdb's copy has only in-frame clones and lacks some. The sample lists roughly 120,000 clones, 70% to 85% occurring once. Details on this clone: Antigen unknown.

With 3 bases clipped from V and 3 bases from J, the junction kept 8 bases outside the gene matches. Germline V CDR1 and CDR2: SGDLS, YYNGEE. CDR3 length equals 16 residues. This chain joins TRBV9 and TRBJ2-7, with TRBD2 matching 11 bases. This sequence originates from an adult in good health. The starting material was peripheral blood, obtained on day 0 of AZD1222 vaccination. Written as DNA, the CDR3 is TGTGCCAGCAGCGGAGCTAGCGGGGGGCAACACTACGAGCAGTACTTC. Translated: CASSGASGGQHYEQYF.